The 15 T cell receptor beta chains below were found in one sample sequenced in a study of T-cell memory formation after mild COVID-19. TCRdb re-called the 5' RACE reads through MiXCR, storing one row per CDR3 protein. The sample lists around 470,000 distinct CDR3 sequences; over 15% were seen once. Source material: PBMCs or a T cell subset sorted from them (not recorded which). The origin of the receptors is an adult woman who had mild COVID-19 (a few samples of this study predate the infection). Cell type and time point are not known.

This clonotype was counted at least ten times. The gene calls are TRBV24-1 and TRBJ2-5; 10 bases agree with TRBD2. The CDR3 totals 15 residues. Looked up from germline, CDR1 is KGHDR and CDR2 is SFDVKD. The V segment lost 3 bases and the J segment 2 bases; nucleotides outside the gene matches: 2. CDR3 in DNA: TGTGCCACCAGTGATCGGACTAGCGGACAAGAGACCCAGTACTTC. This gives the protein CATSDRTSGQETQYF.

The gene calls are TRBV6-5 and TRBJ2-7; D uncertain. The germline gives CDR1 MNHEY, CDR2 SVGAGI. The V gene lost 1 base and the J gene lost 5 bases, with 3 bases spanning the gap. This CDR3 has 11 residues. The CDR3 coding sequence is TGTGCCAGCAGTTACTTTAACGAGCAGTACTTC. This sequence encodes CASSYFNEQYF.

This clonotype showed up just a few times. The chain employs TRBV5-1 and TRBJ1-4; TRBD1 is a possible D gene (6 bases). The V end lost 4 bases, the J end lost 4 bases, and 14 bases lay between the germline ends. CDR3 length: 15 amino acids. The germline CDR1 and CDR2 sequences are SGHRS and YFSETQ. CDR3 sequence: CASSAQQGYNEKLFF. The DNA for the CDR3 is TGCGCCAGCAGCGCCCAACAGGGCTATAATGAAAAACTGTTTTTT.

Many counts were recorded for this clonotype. CDR3 sequence: CASSAGGVSNEKLFF. DNA for the CDR3: TGTGCCAGCAGCGCCGGGGGGGTTTCTAATGAAAAACTGTTTTTT. The chain recombines TRBV5-5 with TRBJ1-4; D might be TRBD1 (5 bases). The V end lost 4 bases, the J end lost 3 bases, and 13 bases lay between the germline ends. Germline lookup yields CDR1 SGHKS and CDR2 YYEKEE (reference sequence). This CDR3 has 15 residues.

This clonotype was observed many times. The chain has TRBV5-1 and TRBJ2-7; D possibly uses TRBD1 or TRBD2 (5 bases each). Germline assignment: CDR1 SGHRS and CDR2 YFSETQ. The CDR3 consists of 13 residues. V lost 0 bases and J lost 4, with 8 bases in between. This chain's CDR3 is CASSLVGGYEQYF. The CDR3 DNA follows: TGCGCCAGCAGCTTGGTTGGGGGATACGAGCAGTACTTC.

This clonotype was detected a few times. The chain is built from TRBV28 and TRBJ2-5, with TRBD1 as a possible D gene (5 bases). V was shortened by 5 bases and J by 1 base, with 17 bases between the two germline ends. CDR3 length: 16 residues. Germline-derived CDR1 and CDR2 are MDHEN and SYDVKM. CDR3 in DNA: TGTGCCAGCAGTCCTAGGGGCAGGGCCCTCCAAGAGACCCAGTACTTC. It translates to CASSPRGRALQETQYF.

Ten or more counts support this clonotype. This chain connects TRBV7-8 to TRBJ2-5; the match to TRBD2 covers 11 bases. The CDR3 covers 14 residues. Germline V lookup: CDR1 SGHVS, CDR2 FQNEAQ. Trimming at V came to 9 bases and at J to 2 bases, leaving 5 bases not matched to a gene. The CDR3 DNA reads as TGTGCCAGTGCGGGACTAGCGGAGCAAGAGACCCAGTACTTC. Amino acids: CASAGLAEQETQYF. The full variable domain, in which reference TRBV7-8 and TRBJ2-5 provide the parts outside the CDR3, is GAGVSQSPRYKVAKRGQDVALRCDPISGHVSLFWYQQALGQGPEFLTYFQNEAQLDKSGLPSDRFFAERPEGSVSTLKIQRTQQEDSAVYLCASAGLAEQETQYFGPGTRLLVL.

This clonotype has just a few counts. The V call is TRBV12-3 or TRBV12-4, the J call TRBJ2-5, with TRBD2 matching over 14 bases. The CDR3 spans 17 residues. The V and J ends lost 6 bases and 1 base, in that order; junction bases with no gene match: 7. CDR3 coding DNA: TGTGCCAGCAGCTTTGGGACTAGCGGGGGAACCCAAGAGACCCAGTACTTC. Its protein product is CASSFGTSGGTQETQYF.

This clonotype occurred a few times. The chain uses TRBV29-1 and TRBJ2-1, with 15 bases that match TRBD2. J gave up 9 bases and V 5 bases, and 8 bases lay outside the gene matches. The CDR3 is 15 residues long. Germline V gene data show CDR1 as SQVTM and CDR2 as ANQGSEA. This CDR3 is CSVRGLAGGHSEQFF. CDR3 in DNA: TGCAGCGTTCGAGGACTAGCGGGAGGGCATAGTGAGCAGTTCTTC.

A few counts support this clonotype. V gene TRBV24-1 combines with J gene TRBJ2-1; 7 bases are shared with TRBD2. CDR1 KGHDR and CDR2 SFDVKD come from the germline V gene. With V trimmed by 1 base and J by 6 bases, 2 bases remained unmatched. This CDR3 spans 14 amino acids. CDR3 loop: CATSDLSGGNEQFF. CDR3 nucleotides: TGTGCCACCAGTGATTTATCGGGGGGCAATGAGCAGTTCTTC.

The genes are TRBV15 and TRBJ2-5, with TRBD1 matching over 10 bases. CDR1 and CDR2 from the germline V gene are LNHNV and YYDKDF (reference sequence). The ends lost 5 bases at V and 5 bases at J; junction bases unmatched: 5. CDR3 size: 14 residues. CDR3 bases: TGTGCCACCAGCTCGTGGGGACAGGGGGAGACCCAGTACTTC. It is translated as CATSSWGQGETQYF. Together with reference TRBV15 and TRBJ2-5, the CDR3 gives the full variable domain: DAMVIQNPRYQVTQFGKPVTLSCSQTLNHNVMYWYQQKSSQAPKLLFHYYDKDFNNEADTPDNFQSRRPNTSFCFLDIRSPGLGDTAMYLCATSSWGQGETQYFGPGTRLLVL.

The chain's CDR3 is CASTHSGGQETQYF. DNA of the CDR3: TGTGCCAGCACCCATAGCGGGGGGCAAGAGACCCAGTACTTC. The chain combines TRBV9 with TRBJ2-5; 10 nucleotides agree with TRBD2. V gave up 6 bases and J gave up 2 bases; unmatched junction bases: 4. This CDR3 contains 14 residues. Germline assignment: CDR1 SGDLS and CDR2 YYNGEE.

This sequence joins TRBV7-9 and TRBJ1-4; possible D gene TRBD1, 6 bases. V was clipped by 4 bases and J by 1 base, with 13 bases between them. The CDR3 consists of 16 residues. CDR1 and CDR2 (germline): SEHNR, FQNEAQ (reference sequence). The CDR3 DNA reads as TGTGCCAGCAGCTCTACCAAGACAGGAACTAATGAAAAACTGTTTTTT. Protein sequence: CASSSTKTGTNEKLFF.

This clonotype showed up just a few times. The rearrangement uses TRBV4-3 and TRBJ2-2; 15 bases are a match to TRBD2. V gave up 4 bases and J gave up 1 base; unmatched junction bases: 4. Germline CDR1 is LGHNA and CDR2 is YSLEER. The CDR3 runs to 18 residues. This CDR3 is CASSLRGLAGGNTGELFF. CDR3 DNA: TGCGCCAGCAGCCTCCGGGGACTAGCGGGAGGGAACACCGGGGAGCTGTTTTTT.

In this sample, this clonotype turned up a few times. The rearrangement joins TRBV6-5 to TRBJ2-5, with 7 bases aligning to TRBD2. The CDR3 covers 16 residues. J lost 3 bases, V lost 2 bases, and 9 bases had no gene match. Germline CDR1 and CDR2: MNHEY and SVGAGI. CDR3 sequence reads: CASSYHAGVGEETQYF. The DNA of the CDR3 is TGTGCCAGCAGTTACCACGCGGGGGTGGGGGAAGAGACCCAGTACTTC.